The 21 T cell receptor beta chains reported below all come from one sample, sequenced in a study of PD-1 blockade in mismatch repair-deficient tumors. TCRdb keeps only in-frame clones here, not all; method: immunoSEQ multiplex PCR. Of about 38,000 clones listed, about four fifths are singletons. The material was peripheral blood, obtained 4 weeks after starting pembrolizumab. The receptors come from an adult with mismatch repair-deficient cancer.

The CDR3 nucleotides are TGTGCCAGCAGCTCCGGGACAGGGTACAATGAGCAGTTCTTC. Residues: CASSSGTGYNEQFF. This chain links TRBV5-4 with TRBJ2-1; 9 bases agree with TRBD1. Germline CDR1 reads SGHNT; CDR2 reads YYREEE (reference sequence). The V gene end was trimmed by 3 bases and the J gene end by 4 bases; junction bases not matched to a gene: 2. The CDR3 extends over 14 amino acids.

The chain employs TRBV5-4 and TRBJ2-1; tentative D call: TRBD2 (6 bases). The germline CDR1 and CDR2 sequences are SGHNT and YYREEE (reference sequence). CDR3 length: 14 residues. V lost 6 bases to trimming and J lost 6 bases, with 16 bases between them. Written as DNA, the CDR3 is TGTGCCAGCACGTTAGCGGACGAGGGCAATGAGCAGTTCTTC. This translates into CASTLADEGNEQFF.

The chain has TRBV4-2 and TRBJ2-3; TRBD2 might be the D (6 bases). V lost 0 bases and J lost 1, with 14 bases in between. Germline V gene data show CDR1 as LGHNA and CDR2 as YNFKEQ. This CDR3 contains 17 residues. CDR3 nucleotide sequence: TGTGCCAGCAGCCAAGAGAGTGACTTAGCGGGCACAGATACGCAGTATTTT. Translated, it gives CASSQESDLAGTDTQYF.

This chain links TRBV4-3 with TRBJ2-3; no clear D. Germline V CDR1 and CDR2: LGHNA, YSLEER. V was clipped by 0 bases and J by 5 bases, with 12 bases between them. The CDR3 totals 15 residues. CDR3 protein: CASSQDVEPVDTQYF. As DNA, the CDR3 is TGCGCCAGCAGCCAAGATGTGGAGCCAGTAGATACGCAGTATTTT.

This clone occurred once. CDR3 in DNA: TGTGCCAGCAGCTGGACTGTGAATGAAAAACTGTTTTTT. The encoded protein is CASSWTVNEKLFF. The chain recombines TRBV27 with TRBJ1-4; D gene uncertain. CDR1 and CDR2 (germline): MNHEY, SMNVEV (reference sequence). The CDR3 loop spans 13 amino acids. Trimming shortened V by 6 bases and J by 5 bases, and 10 bases separated the two germline ends.

This clone occurred a few times. The chain has TRBV6-6 and TRBJ2-1; 10 nucleotides agree with TRBD2. Germline V gene lookup returns CDR1 MNHNY and CDR2 SVGAGI (reference sequence). The ends lost 5 bases at V and 3 bases at J; junction bases unmatched: 4. This CDR3 has 15 residues. The CDR3 spells CASSRGTSVYNEQFF. The CDR3 DNA reads as TGTGCCAGCAGTCGAGGGACTAGCGTCTACAATGAGCAGTTCTTC.

V usage is TRBV6-5 and J usage is TRBJ1-2, with 7 bases aligning to TRBD1. The CDR3 runs to 13 residues. In germline, CDR1 is MNHEY, CDR2 SVGAGI. Trimming at V came to 5 bases and at J to 2 bases, leaving 2 bases not matched to a gene. CDR3 bases: TGTGCCAGCAGTCTGACAGGGAACTATGGCTACACCTTC. Protein sequence: CASSLTGNYGYTF.

This clone was counted between two and nine times. V is TRBV11-2 and J is TRBJ2-1; D gene uncertain. Germline loops: CDR1 SGHAT, CDR2 FQNNGV. V lost 4 bases and J lost 9, with 16 bases in between. This CDR3 region has 14 residues. CDR3 loop: CASSSRTLKGEQFF. The CDR3 coding sequence is TGTGCCAGCAGCTCCCGGACCTTGAAGGGTGAGCAGTTCTTC.

The chain is built from TRBV10-3 and TRBJ2-7; TRBD1 or TRBD2 may be the D gene (5 bases each). Germline assignment: CDR1 ENHRY and CDR2 SYGVKD. This CDR3 contains 14 residues. The V gene lost 2 bases and the J gene lost 2 bases, with 10 bases spanning the gap. CDR3 region: CAISEPGAAYEQYF. The CDR3 DNA sequence: TGTGCCATCAGTGAGCCCGGGGCCGCCTACGAGCAGTACTTC.

V gene TRBV6-6 combines with J gene TRBJ1-3; TRBD1 matches 7 bases. Germline lookup yields CDR1 MNHNY and CDR2 SVGAGI (reference sequence). There are 16 residues in the CDR3. V was pared by 1 base and J by 0 bases, with 3 bases of the junction left unmatched. This CDR3 is CASSYWGQSSGNTIYF. The CDR3 DNA is TGTGCCAGCAGTTACTGGGGACAGAGCTCTGGAAACACCATATATTTT.

This clone showed up just a few times. The V and J genes are TRBV6-1 and TRBJ2-2; weak D call: TRBD1 (6 bases). The CDR3 totals 14 residues. The germline gives CDR1 MNHNS, CDR2 SASEGT. The germline V and J ends were trimmed by 6 bases and 5 bases, with 13 bases remaining between them. CDR3 in amino acids: CASREQGRTGELFF. CDR3 DNA sequence: TGTGCCAGCAGGGAACAGGGTAGGACCGGGGAGCTGTTTTTT.

The CDR3 region is CASSPGLQETQYF. As DNA, the CDR3 is TGTGCCAGCAGTCCCGGACTACAAGAGACCCAGTACTTC. The V call is TRBV6-1, the J call TRBJ2-5; possible D gene TRBD2, 6 bases. The V gene's germline CDR1 is MNHNS and CDR2 SASEGT. The V gene lost 5 bases and the J gene lost 2 bases, with 9 bases spanning the gap. The CDR3 runs 13 residues.

The V call is TRBV5-1, the J call TRBJ2-3; 8 bases match TRBD2. The CDR3 consists of 16 residues. V lost 0 bases, J lost 5 bases, and 8 bases stayed unmatched. In germline, CDR1 is SGHRS, CDR2 YFSETQ. CDR3 nucleotide sequence: TGCGCCAGCAGCTTGGACGGGAGGGCCTCTGTAGATACGCAGTATTTT. Its translation is CASSLDGRASVDTQYF. Full variable domain (missing parts from reference TRBV5-1 and TRBJ2-3): KAGVTQTPRYLIKTRGQQVTLSCSPISGHRSVSWYQQTPGQGLQFLFEYFSETQRNKGNFPGRFSGRQFSNSRSEMNVSTLELGDSALYLCASSLDGRASVDTQYFGPGTRLTVL.

The chain couples TRBV4-1 to TRBJ2-2; either TRBD1 or TRBD2 may fit D (6 bases each). V was shortened by 1 base and J by 6 bases, with 12 bases between the two germline ends. CDR1 MGHRA and CDR2 YSYEKL come from the germline V gene. This CDR3 region has 15 residues. CDR3 in amino acids: CASSQVGGGPGELFF. For the CDR3, the DNA is TGCGCCAGCAGCCAAGTCGGGGGCGGCCCCGGGGAGCTGTTTTTT.

The rearrangement links TRBV4-1 to TRBJ2-1, with D unclear. The CDR3 has 15 amino acids. V lost 2 bases and J lost 0, with 8 bases in between. In germline, CDR1 is MGHRA, CDR2 YSYEKL. CDR3 bases: TGCGCCAGCAGCCAATTAACAGTCTCCTACAATGAGCAGTTCTTC. Translation: CASSQLTVSYNEQFF.

The genes are TRBV9 and TRBJ2-3; D not certain. CDR1 SGDLS and CDR2 YYNGEE come from the germline V gene. The CDR3 is 14 amino acids. V was shortened by 3 bases and J by 5 bases, with 13 bases between the two germline ends. CDR3 amino acids: CASSEDQDVDTQYF. The DNA of the CDR3 is TGTGCCAGCAGCGAAGACCAGGACGTAGATACGCAGTATTTT.

The V call is TRBV9, the J call TRBJ1-5; no clear D gene. Trimming removed 3 bases at V and 1 base at J, with 8 bases between. The germline V gene has CDR1 SGDLS and CDR2 YYNGEE. CDR3 length equals 14 residues. The CDR3 spells CASSGGRSNQPQHF. CDR3 DNA: TGTGCCAGCAGCGGGGGTAGGAGCAATCAGCCCCAGCATTTT. The whole variable domain, filled in from reference TRBV9 and TRBJ1-5, reads DSGVTQTPKHLITATGQRVTLRCSPRSGDLSVYWYQQSLDQGLQFLIQYYNGEERAKGNILERFSAQQFPDLHSELNLSSLELGDSALYFCASSGGRSNQPQHFGDGTRLSIL.

This clone was seen at least ten times. This chain joins TRBV12-5 and TRBJ2-3, with unresolved D. The CDR3 covers 22 residues. V was shortened by 0 bases and J by 7 bases, with 35 bases between the two germline ends. Germline V CDR1 and CDR2: LGHNT, FRNRAP. Here the CDR3 DNA reads TGTGCTAGTGGTTTGGTACTCCCCTTCGTGGTAGTAGAGGTTCACCACCGGAATACGCAGTATTTT. Protein product: CASGLVLPFVVVEVHHRNTQYF. Filled out from reference TRBV12-5 and TRBJ2-3, the complete variable domain reads DARVTQTPRHKVTEMGQEVTMRCQPILGHNTVFWYRQTMMQGLELLAYFRNRAPLDDSGMPKDRFSAEMPDATLATLKIQPSEPRDSAVYFCASGLVLPFVVVEVHHRNTQYFGPGTRLTVL.

The chain joins TRBV6-4 to TRBJ1-5; no clear D. Germline V gene lookup returns CDR1 MRHNA and CDR2 SNTAGT. This CDR3 comprises 13 residues. V was shortened by 2 bases and J by 5 bases, with 7 bases between the two germline ends. The CDR3 loop reads CASSDPLYQPQHF. DNA of the CDR3: TGTGCCAGCAGTGACCCCCTCTATCAGCCCCAGCATTTT.

The chain carries TRBV18 and TRBJ2-2; D is uncertain. CDR3 length: 16 residues. V was shortened by 3 bases and J by 3 bases, with 14 bases between the two germline ends. Per the germline V gene, CDR1 is KGHSH and CDR2 is LQKENI. The CDR3 spells CASSPRVAVDTGELFF. CDR3 sequence (DNA): TGTGCCAGCTCACCGAGAGTTGCGGTTGACACCGGGGAGCTGTTTTTT.

This sequence joins TRBV7-2 and TRBJ2-3; perhaps TRBD1 as D (5 bases). CDR3 length equals 17 residues. Trimming stripped 2 bases from V and 4 bases from J, with 19 bases between. The germline V gene encodes CDR1 SGHTA and CDR2 FQGNSA. The DNA for the CDR3 is TGTGCCAGCAGCTTATCCGCGCAGGGTGTATTAGCAGATACGCAGTATTTT. This gives the protein CASSLSAQGVLADTQYF. The complete variable domain, with remaining parts taken from reference TRBV7-2 and TRBJ2-3, reads GAGVSQSPSNKVTEKGKDVELRCDPISGHTALYWYRQSLGQGLEFLIYFQGNSAPDKSGLPSDRFSAERTGGSVSTLTIQRTQQEDSAVYLCASSLSAQGVLADTQYFGPGTRLTVL.